These 18 T cell receptor beta chains were all obtained from the same sample, sequenced in a study of T cells in Graves' hyperthyroidism and ophthalmopathy. Amplification yielded TCR beta CDR3 regions, with RNA transcripts as the source. Primed by the HTBI set, a first-round RT-PCR was run on the TCR CDR3. From the multiplex PCR reads, TCRdb called clonotypes with MiXCR, one entry per CDR3 protein. This table has hundreds of thousands of distinct CDR3 sequences, roughly 19% appearing once. The specimen was blood. All receptors derive from a man aged 50-60 years with Graves' ophthalmopathy.

The count of this clonotype is one. V usage is TRBV6-5 and J usage is TRBJ2-2; the D gene is possibly TRBD2 (7 bases). Trimming pared 2 bases from V and 3 bases from J, leaving 19 bases between. CDR3 size: 18 residues. The germline V gene encodes CDR1 MNHEY and CDR2 SVGAGI. The CDR3 spells CASSYTFGGGGDTGELFF. The DNA for the CDR3 is TGTGCCAGCAGTTACACCTTTGGGGGAGGGGGAGACACCGGGGAGCTGTTTTTT.

The gene calls are TRBV6-1 and TRBJ1-6, with 10 nucleotides matching TRBD1. Trimming removed 1 base from V and 9 bases from J; junction bases left unmatched: 0. From germline, CDR1 is MNHNS and CDR2 SASEGT. CDR3 length: 14 amino acids. The CDR3 reads CASSEGDRGSPLHF. DNA of the CDR3: TGTGCCAGCAGTGAAGGGGACAGGGGTTCACCCCTCCACTTT.

The gene calls are TRBV14 and TRBJ2-4; 7 bases map to TRBD1. Germline-derived CDR1 and CDR2 are SGHDN and FVKESK. The ends lost 4 bases at V and 6 bases at J; junction bases unmatched: 6. The CDR3 extends over 14 amino acids. CDR3 nucleotide sequence: TGTGCCAGCAGCCCGGGACAGAGAGGAAACATTCAGTACTTC. Protein: CASSPGQRGNIQYF.

Many counts were recorded for this clonotype. This chain links TRBV28 with TRBJ2-7; TRBD1 agrees at 7 bases. Per the germline V gene, CDR1 is MDHEN and CDR2 is SYDVKM. The CDR3 sequence is 13 residues long. The junction had 1 base not matched to a gene; V was cut back by 3 bases and J by 2 bases. CDR3 DNA sequence: TGTGCCAGCAGTTTCGGGACAGCCTACGAGCAGTACTTC. This sequence encodes CASSFGTAYEQYF.

This clonotype was seen many times. The chain combines TRBV20-1 with TRBJ2-7, with 7 bases matching TRBD2. Germline V gene data show CDR1 as DFQATT and CDR2 as SNEGSKA (reference sequence). The CDR3 runs to 14 residues. V lost 5 bases and J lost 6; bases outside the gene matches: 13. The CDR3 DNA is TGCAGTGCTTACAAGCGGGAACCCCCCGGCGAGCAGTACTTC. As protein: CSAYKREPPGEQYF.

The chain employs TRBV6-2 or TRBV6-3 and TRBJ2-7; the D is unclear. The CDR3 runs 14 residues. V lost 7 bases and J lost 3, with 16 bases in between. Germline V CDR1 and CDR2: MNHEY, SVGEGT. This CDR3 is CASTEAPDGYEQYF. The DNA of the CDR3 is TGTGCCAGCACCGAAGCCCCGGACGGCTACGAGCAGTACTTC.

V gene TRBV10-1 combines with J gene TRBJ1-1; no clear D gene. This CDR3 has 15 amino acids. Germline V gene sequence: CDR1 WNHNN, CDR2 SYGVQD (reference sequence). The V and J ends lost 0 bases and 0 bases respectively, with 8 bases between them. CDR3 amino acids: CASSESRTMNTEAFF. CDR3 bases: TGCGCCAGCAGTGAGTCCCGGACGATGAACACTGAAGCTTTCTTT.

The chain joins TRBV12-3 or TRBV12-4 to TRBJ1-2, with D perhaps matching TRBD1 (6 bases). This CDR3 has 15 residues. Trimming shortened V by 1 base and J by 5 bases, and 14 bases separated the two germline ends. CDR3 sequence: CASSLGRGGAYGYTF. The CDR3 DNA reads as TGTGCCAGCAGTTTAGGTCGCGGGGGGGCATATGGCTACACCTTC.

This clonotype was seen a handful of times. This chain uses TRBV27 with TRBJ1-5, with TRBD1 matching 9 bases. Germline V lookup: CDR1 MNHEY, CDR2 SMNVEV (reference sequence). J was trimmed by 7 bases and V by 0 bases; bases with no gene match: 7. The length of the CDR3 is 16 residues. CDR3 amino acids: CASSLSGTGSKQPQHF. In DNA form, the CDR3 reads TGTGCCAGCAGTTTATCCGGGACAGGGAGTAAACAGCCCCAGCATTTT.

There are many counts of this clonotype. The V and J genes are TRBV24-1 and TRBJ2-1; 11 bases are shared with TRBD2. The CDR3 is 18 residues long. V lost 8 bases and J lost 2; bases outside the gene matches: 13. Germline CDR1 KGHDR, CDR2 SFDVKD. As DNA, the CDR3 is TGTGCCACCAATCAAGGGCTAGCGGGAGGCACCCCCTACAATGAGCAGTTCTTC. This sequence encodes CATNQGLAGGTPYNEQFF.

For this clonotype: Here the CDR3 omits its conserved ending phenylalanine or tryptophan, so a read error is the likely source. This chain connects TRBV19 to TRBJ1-1; D is unresolved. V shed 8 bases and J shed 0 bases, with 10 bases lying between them. The germline CDR1 and CDR2 sequences are LNHDA and SQIVND (reference sequence). The CDR3 totals 13 residues. The CDR3, as DNA: TGTGCCAGTTCGGACGGGTTGAACACTGAAGCTTTCCTT. Its protein product is CASSDGLNTEAFL.

This clonotype was counted many times. The V gene is TRBV5-1, the J gene TRBJ1-4, with 8 bases identical to TRBD1. Trimming took 0 bases from V and 10 from J; bases not matched to a gene: 5. Germline assignment: CDR1 SGHRS and CDR2 YFSETQ. The CDR3 length is 14 residues. The CDR3 loop is CASSLAGQEGKLFF. The CDR3, as DNA: TGCGCCAGCAGCTTGGCGGGACAGGAAGGAAAACTGTTTTTT.

In regard to this clonotype: A read error may account for a junction end that differs from germline. The chain is built from TRBV14 and TRBJ1-1; D unresolved. The CDR3 sequence is 13 residues long. CDR1 is SGHDN and CDR2 is FVKESK in the germline V gene. The CDR3 here is CVSSQSENTEAFF. The CDR3 bases are TGTGTCAGCAGCCAATCGGAGAACACTGAAGCTTTCTTT.

The V and J genes are TRBV12-3 or TRBV12-4 and TRBJ1-6; D is ambiguous. The germline V and J ends were trimmed by 1 base and 10 bases, with 11 bases remaining between them. The CDR3 consists of 14 residues. The CDR3 DNA reads TGTGCCAGCAGTTTAGGGCCACGGGTCTCACCCCTCCACTTT. Protein: CASSLGPRVSPLHF.

This clonotype was recorded at least ten times. V gene TRBV4-1 combines with J gene TRBJ2-5, with a possible D match to TRBD2 (6 bases). V lost 4 bases and J 5 bases, leaving 17 bases between the germline ends. This CDR3 comprises 15 residues. From germline, CDR1 is MGHRA and CDR2 YSYEKL. CDR3 residues: CASSPETSFGETQYF. The CDR3 region has the DNA TGCGCCAGCAGCCCAGAGACTAGTTTCGGGGAGACCCAGTACTTC.

This clonotype showed up many times. The V gene is TRBV30, the J gene TRBJ1-5; TRBD1 matches at 9 bases. After removal of 3 bases from V and 6 bases from J, the junction contained 12 bases not matched to a gene. Germline values: CDR1 GTSNPN, CDR2 SVGIG (reference sequence). The CDR3 length is 16 residues. As DNA, the CDR3 is TGTGCCTGGAGCGATGTCCCGGGACAGGGTAGTCAGCCCCAGCATTTT. Protein product: CAWSDVPGQGSQPQHF.

The V call is TRBV12-5, the J call TRBJ2-5; D perhaps matches TRBD1 (6 bases). This CDR3 contains 16 residues. V dropped 6 bases and J dropped 3 bases, with 20 bases sitting between them. Germline values: CDR1 LGHNT, CDR2 FRNRAP. CDR3 residues: CASGSSLMRGKETQYF. The CDR3 DNA sequence: TGTGCTAGTGGCTCCTCTCTCATGAGGGGGAAAGAGACCCAGTACTTC.

This clonotype was detected many times. J is TRBJ2-3 and V is TRBV12-3 or TRBV12-4; 14 bases fit TRBD2. Unmatched junction bases numbered 14, after V lost 7 bases and J lost 2 bases. This CDR3 comprises 19 residues. CDR3 coding DNA: TGTGCCAGCACCCCAGGTTTAGGACTAGCGGGAGGAGACACAGATACGCAGTATTTT. It is translated as CASTPGLGLAGGDTDTQYF.